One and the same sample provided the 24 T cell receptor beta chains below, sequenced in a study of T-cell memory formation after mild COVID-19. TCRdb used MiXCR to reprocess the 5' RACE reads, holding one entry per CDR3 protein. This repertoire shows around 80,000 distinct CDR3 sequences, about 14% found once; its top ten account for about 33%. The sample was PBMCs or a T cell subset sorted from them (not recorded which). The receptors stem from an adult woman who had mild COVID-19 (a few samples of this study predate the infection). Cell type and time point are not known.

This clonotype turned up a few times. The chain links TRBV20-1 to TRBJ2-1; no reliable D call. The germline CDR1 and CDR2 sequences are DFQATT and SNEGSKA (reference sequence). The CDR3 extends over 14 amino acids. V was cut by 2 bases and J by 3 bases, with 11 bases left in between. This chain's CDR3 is CSARSEFGYNEQFF. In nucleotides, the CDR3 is TGCAGTGCTAGATCGGAGTTTGGCTACAATGAGCAGTTCTTC.

CDR3 amino acids: CAWREMTGGAEAFF. CDR3 coding DNA: TGTGCCTGGAGGGAAATGACAGGGGGTGCTGAAGCTTTCTTT. This chain connects TRBV30 to TRBJ1-1, with 9 bases fitting TRBD1. This CDR3 comprises 14 residues. Trimming removed 3 bases from V and 6 bases from J; junction bases left unmatched: 8. Germline CDR1 GTSNPN, CDR2 SVGIG (reference sequence).

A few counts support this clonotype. As DNA, the CDR3 is TGTGCCAGCAGCTTGGCGGATTGGCGGGAGACCCAGTACTTC. Translation gives CASSLADWRETQYF. The rearrangement uses TRBV7-2 and TRBJ2-5; D gene uncertain. The CDR3 has 14 residues. V was clipped by 3 bases and J by 5 bases, with 13 bases between them. The germline V gene has CDR1 SGHTA and CDR2 FQGNSA.

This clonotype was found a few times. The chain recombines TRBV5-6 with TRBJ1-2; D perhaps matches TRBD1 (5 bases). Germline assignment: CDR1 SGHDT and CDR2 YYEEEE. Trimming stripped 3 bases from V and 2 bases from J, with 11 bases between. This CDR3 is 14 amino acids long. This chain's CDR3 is CASSSQGRNYGYTF. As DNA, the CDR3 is TGTGCCAGCAGCTCCCAGGGTCGCAACTATGGCTACACCTTC.

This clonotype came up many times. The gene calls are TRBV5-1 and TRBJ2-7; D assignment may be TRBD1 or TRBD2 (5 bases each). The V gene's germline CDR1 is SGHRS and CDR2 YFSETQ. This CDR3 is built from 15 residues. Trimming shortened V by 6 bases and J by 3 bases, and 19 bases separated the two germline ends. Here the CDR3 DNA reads TGCGCCAGCACCGACCGGGACCTCTCCTACTACGAGCAGTACTTC. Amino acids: CASTDRDLSYYEQYF.

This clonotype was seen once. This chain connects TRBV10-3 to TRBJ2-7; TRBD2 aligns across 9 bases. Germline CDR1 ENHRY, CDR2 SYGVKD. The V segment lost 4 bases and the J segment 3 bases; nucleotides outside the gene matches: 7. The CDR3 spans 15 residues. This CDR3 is CAISAGAGGGYEQYF. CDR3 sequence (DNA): TGTGCCATCAGTGCAGGAGCGGGGGGCGGCTACGAGCAGTACTTC.

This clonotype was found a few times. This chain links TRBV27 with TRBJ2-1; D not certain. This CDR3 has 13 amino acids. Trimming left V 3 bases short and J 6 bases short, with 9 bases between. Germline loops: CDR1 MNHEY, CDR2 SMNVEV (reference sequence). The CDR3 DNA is TGTGCCAGCAGTTTCGGTTGGGGCAATGAGCAGTTCTTC. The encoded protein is CASSFGWGNEQFF.

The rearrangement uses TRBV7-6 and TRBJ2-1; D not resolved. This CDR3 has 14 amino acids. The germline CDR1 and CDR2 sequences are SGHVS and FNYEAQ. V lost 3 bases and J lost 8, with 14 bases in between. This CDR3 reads CASSLSGNTDEQFF. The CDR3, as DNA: TGTGCCAGCAGCTTGTCCGGAAACACGGATGAGCAGTTCTTC.

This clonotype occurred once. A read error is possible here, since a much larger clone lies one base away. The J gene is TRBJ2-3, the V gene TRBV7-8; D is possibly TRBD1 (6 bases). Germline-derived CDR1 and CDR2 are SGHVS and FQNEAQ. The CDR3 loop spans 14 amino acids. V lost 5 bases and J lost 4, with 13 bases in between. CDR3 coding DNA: TGTGCCAGCAGCACCGGGACATGGGCAGATACGCAGTATTTT. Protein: CASSTGTWADTQYF.

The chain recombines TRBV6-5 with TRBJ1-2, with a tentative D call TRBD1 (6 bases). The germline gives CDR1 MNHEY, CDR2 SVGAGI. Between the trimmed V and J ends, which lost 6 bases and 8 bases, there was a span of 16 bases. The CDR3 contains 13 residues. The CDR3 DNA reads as TGTGCCAGCAGGACGGGACATCAAATGGGCTACACCTTC. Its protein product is CASRTGHQMGYTF.

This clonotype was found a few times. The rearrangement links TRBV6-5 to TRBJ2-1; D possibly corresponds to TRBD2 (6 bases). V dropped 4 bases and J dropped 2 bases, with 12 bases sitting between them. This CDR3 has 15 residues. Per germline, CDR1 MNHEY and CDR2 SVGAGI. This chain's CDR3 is CASSSPGLTYNEQFF. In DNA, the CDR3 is TGTGCCAGCAGTTCGCCGGGACTGACCTACAATGAGCAGTTCTTC.

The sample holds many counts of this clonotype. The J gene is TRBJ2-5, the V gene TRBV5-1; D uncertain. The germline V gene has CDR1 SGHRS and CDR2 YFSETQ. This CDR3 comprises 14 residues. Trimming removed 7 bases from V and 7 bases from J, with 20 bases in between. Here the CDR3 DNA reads TGCGCCAGCTTCCATGGCTTCGACCGTCGGACCCAGTACTTC. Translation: CASFHGFDRRTQYF.

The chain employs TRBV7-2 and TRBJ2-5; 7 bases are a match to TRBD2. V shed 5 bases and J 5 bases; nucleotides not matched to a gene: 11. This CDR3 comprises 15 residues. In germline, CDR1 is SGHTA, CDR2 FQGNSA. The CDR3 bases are TGTGCCAGCAGCCCCTTCGGCGGGAGCGCGGAGACCCAGTACTTC. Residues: CASSPFGGSAETQYF.

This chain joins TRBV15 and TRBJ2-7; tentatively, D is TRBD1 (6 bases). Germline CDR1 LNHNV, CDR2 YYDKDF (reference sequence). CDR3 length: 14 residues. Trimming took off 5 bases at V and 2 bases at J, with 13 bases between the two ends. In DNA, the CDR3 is TGTGCCACCAGCCCCTTACAGGGCCCCTACGAGCAGTACTTC. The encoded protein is CATSPLQGPYEQYF.

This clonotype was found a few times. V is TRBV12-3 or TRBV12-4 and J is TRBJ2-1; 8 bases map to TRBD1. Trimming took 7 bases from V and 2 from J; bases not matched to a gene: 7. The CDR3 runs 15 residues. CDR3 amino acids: CASTRGDRTYNEQFF. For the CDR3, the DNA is TGTGCCAGCACCCGCGGGGACAGGACCTACAATGAGCAGTTCTTC.

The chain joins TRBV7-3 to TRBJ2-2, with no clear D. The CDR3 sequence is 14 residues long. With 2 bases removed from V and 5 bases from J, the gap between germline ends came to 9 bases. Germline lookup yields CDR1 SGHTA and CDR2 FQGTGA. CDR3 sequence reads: CASSLAFGTGELFF. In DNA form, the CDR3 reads TGTGCCAGCAGCTTAGCGTTCGGGACCGGGGAGCTGTTTTTT.

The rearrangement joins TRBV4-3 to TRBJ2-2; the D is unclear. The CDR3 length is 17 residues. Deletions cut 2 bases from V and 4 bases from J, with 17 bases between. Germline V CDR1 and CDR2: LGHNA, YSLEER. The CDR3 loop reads CASSQHPGSGLTGELFF. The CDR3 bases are TGCGCCAGCAGCCAACACCCTGGTAGTGGGCTCACCGGGGAGCTGTTTTTT.

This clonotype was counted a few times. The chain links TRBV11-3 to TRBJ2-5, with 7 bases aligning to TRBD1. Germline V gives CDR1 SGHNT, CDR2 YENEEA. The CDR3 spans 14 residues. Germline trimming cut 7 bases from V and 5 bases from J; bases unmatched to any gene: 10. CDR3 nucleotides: TGTGCCAGCACTCCTCTACAGGGGTGGGAGACCCAGTACTTC. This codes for CASTPLQGWETQYF.

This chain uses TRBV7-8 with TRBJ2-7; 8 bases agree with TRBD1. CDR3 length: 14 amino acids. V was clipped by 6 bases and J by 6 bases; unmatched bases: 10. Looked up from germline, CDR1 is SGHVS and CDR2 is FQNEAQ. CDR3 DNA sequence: TGTGCCAGCAGGACCGGGACAGGTCCTTCCGAGCAGTACTTC. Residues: CASRTGTGPSEQYF. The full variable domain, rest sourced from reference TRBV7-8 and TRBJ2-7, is GAGVSQSPRYKVAKRGQDVALRCDPISGHVSLFWYQQALGQGPEFLTYFQNEAQLDKSGLPSDRFFAERPEGSVSTLKIQRTQQEDSAVYLCASRTGTGPSEQYFGPGTRLTVT.

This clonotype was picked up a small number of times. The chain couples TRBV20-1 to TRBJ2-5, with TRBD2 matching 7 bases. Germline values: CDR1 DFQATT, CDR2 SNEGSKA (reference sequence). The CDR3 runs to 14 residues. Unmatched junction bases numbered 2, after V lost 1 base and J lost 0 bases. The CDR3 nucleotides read TGCAGTGCTAGAGGGCGGGGGTACCAAGAGACCCAGTACTTC. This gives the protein CSARGRGYQETQYF.

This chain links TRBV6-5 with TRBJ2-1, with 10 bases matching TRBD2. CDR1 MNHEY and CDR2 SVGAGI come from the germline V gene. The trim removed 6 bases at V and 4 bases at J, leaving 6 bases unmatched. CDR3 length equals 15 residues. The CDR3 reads CASSLLAGPYNEQFF. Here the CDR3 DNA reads TGTGCCAGCAGCCTACTAGCGGGGCCGTACAATGAGCAGTTCTTC.

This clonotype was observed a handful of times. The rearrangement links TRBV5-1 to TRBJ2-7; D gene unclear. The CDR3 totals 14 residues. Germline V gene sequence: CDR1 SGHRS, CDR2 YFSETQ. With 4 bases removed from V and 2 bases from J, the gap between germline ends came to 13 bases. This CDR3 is CASSLNTVAYEQYF. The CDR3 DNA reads TGCGCCAGCAGCCTAAATACAGTAGCCTACGAGCAGTACTTC.

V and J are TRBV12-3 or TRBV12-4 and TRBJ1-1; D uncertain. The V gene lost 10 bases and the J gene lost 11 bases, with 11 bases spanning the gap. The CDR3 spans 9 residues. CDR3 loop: CATLPMAFF. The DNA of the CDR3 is TGTGCCACTCTCCCGATGGCTTTCTTT.

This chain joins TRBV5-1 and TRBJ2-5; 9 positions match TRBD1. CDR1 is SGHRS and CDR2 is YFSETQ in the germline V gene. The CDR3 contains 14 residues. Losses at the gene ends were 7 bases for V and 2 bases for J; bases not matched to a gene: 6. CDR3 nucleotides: TGCGCCAGCCGAGGGACAGGGCGGCAAGAGACCCAGTACTTC. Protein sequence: CASRGTGRQETQYF.